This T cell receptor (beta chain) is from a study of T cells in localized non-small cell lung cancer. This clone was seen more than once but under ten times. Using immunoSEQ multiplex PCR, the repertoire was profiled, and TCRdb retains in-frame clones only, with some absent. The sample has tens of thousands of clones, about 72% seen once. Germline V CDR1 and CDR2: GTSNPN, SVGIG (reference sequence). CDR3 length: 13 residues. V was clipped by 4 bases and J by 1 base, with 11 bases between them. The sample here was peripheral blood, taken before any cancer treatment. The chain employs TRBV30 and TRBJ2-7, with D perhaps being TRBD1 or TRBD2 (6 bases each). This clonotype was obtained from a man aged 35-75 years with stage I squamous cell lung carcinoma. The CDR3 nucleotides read TGTGCCTGGAACAAAGGGGGGTCCTACGAGCAGTACTTC. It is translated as CAWNKGGSYEQYF.